The 10 T cell receptor beta chains below all came from one sample that was sequenced in a study of T-cell memory formation after mild COVID-19. Each CDR3 protein is one row after TCRdb ran MiXCR on the 5' RACE reads. The sample carries 500,000 to 550,000 distinct CDR3 sequences, about 20% recorded once. The material sequenced was PBMCs or a T cell subset sorted from them (not recorded which). These receptors were taken from an adult woman who had mild COVID-19 (a few samples of this study predate the infection). Cell type and time point are not known.

This clonotype was seen a single time. V usage is TRBV6-5 and J usage is TRBJ1-6, with 10 bases fitting TRBD1. Trimming at V came to 6 bases and at J to 6 bases, leaving 2 bases not matched to a gene. The CDR3 contains 14 residues. CDR1 is MNHEY, CDR2 SVGAGI, per germline. For the CDR3, the DNA is TGTGCCAGCAGGGGGGACAGGGGTAATTCACCCCTCCACTTT. It yields the protein CASRGDRGNSPLHF.

This clonotype was seen a handful of times. The V gene is TRBV29-1, the J gene TRBJ1-3; D call uncertain. The ends were cut back, 6 bases at V and 3 bases at J, with 15 bases in the middle. CDR3 length: 14 residues. In germline, CDR1 is SQVTM, CDR2 ANQGSEA. The CDR3 DNA is TGCAGCGTCACCGGCAGGAGAGGTGGAAACACCATATATTTT. Translating it yields CSVTGRRGGNTIYF. Full variable domain (rest looked up from reference TRBV29-1 and TRBJ1-3): SAVISQKPSRDICQRGTSLTIQCQVDSQVTMMFWYRQQPGQSLTLIATANQGSEATYESGFVIDKFPISRPNLTFSTLTVSNMSPEDSSIYLCSVTGRRGGNTIYFGEGSWLTVV.

V gene TRBV7-9 combines with J gene TRBJ2-7, with unresolved D. Trimming cost V 1 base and J 6 bases, with 7 bases left between them. CDR1 and CDR2 from the germline V gene are SEHNR and FQNEAQ (reference sequence). CDR3 size: 12 residues. As DNA, the CDR3 is TGTGCCAGCAGCTTAGAACCCAGCGAGCAGTACTTC. Translation: CASSLEPSEQYF.

There are many counts of this clonotype. V is TRBV12-3 or TRBV12-4 and J is TRBJ2-1; 12 bases fit TRBD2. The junction had 5 bases not matched to a gene; V was cut back by 5 bases and J by 9 bases. This CDR3 is built from 14 residues. The DNA of the CDR3 is TGTGCCAGCAGTAGACTAGCGGGAGTTGGTGAGCAGTTCTTC. Its translation is CASSRLAGVGEQFF.

J is TRBJ2-7 and V is TRBV7-6; 11 bases align to TRBD2. This CDR3 is 15 amino acids long. CDR1 SGHVS and CDR2 FNYEAQ come from the germline V gene. Trimming removed 5 bases from V and 7 bases from J; junction bases left unmatched: 10. CDR3 region: CASSPIAGGPREQYF. CDR3 nucleotides: TGTGCCAGCAGCCCGATAGCGGGAGGGCCGAGGGAGCAGTACTTC.

This clonotype came up a few times. The chain couples TRBV5-1 to TRBJ1-1; D gene unclear. This CDR3 region has 16 residues. Trimming cost V 0 bases and J 0 bases, with 12 bases left between them. CDR1 SGHRS and CDR2 YFSETQ come from the germline V gene. DNA for the CDR3: TGCGCCAGCAGCTTGGCCGATGGAATTATGAACACTGAAGCTTTCTTT. Translation: CASSLADGIMNTEAFF.

In regard to this clonotype: Lacking the conserved final phenylalanine or tryptophan, this CDR3 likely reflects a read error. The DNA is left out, because the CDR3 cannot be placed on it with certainty; the CDR3 is given as TCRdb lists it. The rearrangement joins TRBV21-1 to TRBJ2-1; TRBD1, the table's D call, lacks a check against the DNA. TRBV21-1 has pseudogene status. Both ends counted, the CDR3 spans 18 residues. CDR3 amino acids: CASSQLKRGVRPYNEQFL.

V usage is TRBV4-2 and J usage is TRBJ2-7; D might be TRBD2 (7 bases). The V gene lost 4 bases and the J gene lost 2 bases, with 18 bases spanning the gap. Germline CDR1 is LGHNA and CDR2 is YNFKEQ. The CDR3 loop spans 16 amino acids. The CDR3 here is CASSPFGGLAPYEQYF. CDR3 DNA: TGTGCCAGCAGCCCATTCGGGGGGCTCGCGCCCTACGAGCAGTACTTC.

The rearrangement links TRBV20-1 to TRBJ2-1, with 7 bases aligning to TRBD2. Looked up from germline, CDR1 is DFQATT and CDR2 is SNEGSKA (reference sequence). Trimming cost V 3 bases and J 5 bases; bases outside gene matches: 7. This CDR3 comprises 14 residues. Here the CDR3 DNA reads TGCAGTGCTAGCGTGGCGGGGGACCACAATGAGCAGTTCTTC. This translates into CSASVAGDHNEQFF.

This clonotype was recorded a few times. V is TRBV9 and J is TRBJ1-1; 9 bases align to TRBD1. This CDR3 has 15 residues. The trim removed 3 bases at V and 6 bases at J, leaving 9 bases unmatched. Germline CDR1 is SGDLS and CDR2 is YYNGEE. The CDR3 DNA reads TGTGCCAGCAGCGCCTCGGGACAGGGAGACTCTGAAGCTTTCTTT. Translated, it gives CASSASGQGDSEAFF.